The 17 T cell receptor beta chains below were found in one sample sequenced in a study of blood T cell repertoires in COVID-19. Sequenced by immunoSEQ multiplex PCR; TCRdb stores in-frame clones only, minus some. The table lists a few hundred thousand clones, under 90% of them singletons, with 0.85% to 0.95% in the top ten. The sequenced sample was peripheral blood. The receptor set was obtained from a woman in her thirties or forties who had recovered from COVID-19.

The sample holds one count of this clone. CDR3 protein: CASSSAGTLKHEQYF. Here the CDR3 DNA reads TGTGCCAGCAGCTCGGCCGGGACTTTGAAACACGAGCAGTACTTC. This chain uses TRBV3-1 (or the pseudogene TRBV3-2) with TRBJ2-7, with D perhaps matching TRBD2 (6 bases). CDR1 and CDR2 (germline): LGHDT, YNNKEL (reference sequence). The CDR3 spans 15 residues. V shed 5 bases and J shed 5 bases, with 19 bases lying between them.

This clone was picked up one time. The chain links TRBV4-2 to TRBJ2-1; 11 bases are shared with TRBD1. Germline-derived CDR1 and CDR2 are LGHNA and YNFKEQ. The CDR3 is 19 residues long. The V segment lost 0 bases and the J segment 5 bases; nucleotides outside the gene matches: 12. CDR3 coding DNA: TGTGCCAGCAGCCAAGATTATGTAGGCGGGACAGGGGGTCACAATGAGCAGTTCTTC. It specifies CASSQDYVGGTGGHNEQFF.

The chain carries TRBV30 and TRBJ2-5; TRBD2 matches at 15 bases. Trimming cost V 4 bases and J 5 bases; bases outside gene matches: 8. The CDR3 covers 16 residues. The germline gives CDR1 GTSNPN, CDR2 SVGIG (reference sequence). CDR3 region: CAWTHGLAGGRETQYF. CDR3 coding DNA: TGTGCCTGGACCCACGGACTAGCGGGAGGGAGGGAGACCCAGTACTTC.

This chain uses TRBV24-1 with TRBJ2-1; D is unresolved. CDR1 KGHDR and CDR2 SFDVKD come from the germline V gene. This CDR3 has 11 residues. The V and J ends lost 5 bases and 4 bases respectively, with 2 bases between them. CDR3 sequence reads: CATSAYNEQFF. CDR3 sequence (DNA): TGTGCCACCAGTGCGTACAATGAGCAGTTCTTC.

This clone was observed a single time. V gene TRBV19 combines with J gene TRBJ2-7; 7 nucleotides align to TRBD1. There are 15 residues in the CDR3. The V gene's germline CDR1 is LNHDA and CDR2 SQIVND (reference sequence). The junction had 9 bases not matched to a gene; V was cut back by 6 bases and J by 1 base. DNA of the CDR3: TGTGCCAGTAGCCTCACGGGACAGCCTTCCTACGAGCAGTACTTC. This translates into CASSLTGQPSYEQYF.

The J gene is TRBJ2-7, the V gene TRBV5-5, with 10 bases lining up with TRBD1. The V and J ends lost 4 bases and 3 bases, in that order; junction bases with no gene match: 4. This CDR3 has 14 amino acids. CDR1 is SGHKS, CDR2 YYEKEE, per germline (reference sequence). The CDR3, as DNA: TGTGCCAGCAGCGGAGGACAGGGGGTCTACGAGCAGTACTTC. This sequence encodes CASSGGQGVYEQYF.

The J gene is TRBJ2-7, the V gene TRBV5-4, with D maybe TRBD1 (6 bases). The V end lost 4 bases, the J end lost 1 base, and 18 bases lay between the germline ends. The V gene's germline CDR1 is SGHNT and CDR2 YYREEE (reference sequence). CDR3 size: 16 residues. The CDR3: CASSPVGRGESYEQYF. As DNA, the CDR3 is TGTGCCAGCAGCCCGGTCGGCAGGGGTGAGTCCTACGAGCAGTACTTC.

CDR3 bases: TGTGCCAGCAGTGGGACAGGTGCCTCCTACAATGAGCAGTTCTTC. Residues: CASSGTGASYNEQFF. This chain links TRBV27 with TRBJ2-1; TRBD1 matches 8 bases. V lost 5 bases, J lost 0 bases, and 3 bases stayed unmatched. Germline lookup yields CDR1 MNHEY and CDR2 SMNVEV (reference sequence). This CDR3 contains 15 residues.

CDR3: CASSKGTESYSNQPQHF. CDR3 nucleotides: TGTGCCAGCAGCAAAGGGACAGAAAGTTATAGCAATCAGCCCCAGCATTTT. This sequence joins TRBV21-1 and TRBJ1-5; TRBD1, the D gene given by the table, was not confirmed from the DNA. TRBV21-1 is given as a pseudogene. The CDR3 runs 17 residues.

The chain carries TRBV18 and TRBJ1-1; D remains unclear. Per the germline V gene, CDR1 is KGHSH and CDR2 is LQKENI. The CDR3 contains 15 residues. V lost 5 bases and J lost 6, with 19 bases in between. CDR3: CASSSQRAGKSEAFF. The DNA for the CDR3 is TGTGCCAGCTCATCCCAGCGGGCAGGCAAATCTGAAGCTTTCTTT.

The chain combines TRBV21-1 with TRBJ2-7; TRBD2 was called by the table and not checked on the DNA. TRBV21-1 counts as a pseudogene. The CDR3 has 18 amino acids. CDR3 nucleotide sequence: TGTGCCAGCAACCCAATCCCAAAATACGGGGAATCGGGGTACGAGCAGTACTTC. This codes for CASNPIPKYGESGYEQYF.

The chain couples TRBV18 to TRBJ2-5, with 11 bases identical to TRBD1. The CDR3 sequence is 16 residues long. Trimming took 2 bases from V and 5 from J; bases not matched to a gene: 7. Germline assignment: CDR1 KGHSH and CDR2 LQKENI. CDR3 residues: CASSPTGTGGLETQYF. In nucleotides, the CDR3 is TGTGCCAGCTCACCAACCGGGACAGGGGGTCTGGAGACCCAGTACTTC.

This chain uses TRBV7-2 with TRBJ2-7; 8 positions agree with TRBD2. Germline CDR1 SGHTA, CDR2 FQGNSA. The length of the CDR3 is 15 residues. J gave up 3 bases and V 2 bases, and 6 bases lay outside the gene matches. In nucleotides, the CDR3 is TGTGCCAGCAGCTTAAGGGCTAGCGGGCACTACGAGCAGTACTTC. This codes for CASSLRASGHYEQYF.

The chain joins TRBV19 to TRBJ2-6; no clear D gene. The CDR3 runs 15 residues. Germline V gives CDR1 LNHDA, CDR2 SQIVND (reference sequence). The V gene lost 1 base and the J gene lost 2 bases, with 6 bases spanning the gap. The CDR3 DNA is TGTGCCAGTAGTATAGTTGGGCCTGGGGCCAACGTCCTGACTTTC. Translated, it gives CASSIVGPGANVLTF.

The sample holds a few counts of this clone. The V and J genes are TRBV7-9 and TRBJ2-1; a possible D gene is TRBD2 (6 bases). Germline CDR1 and CDR2: SEHNR and FQNEAQ (reference sequence). There are 15 residues in the CDR3. V was cut by 5 bases and J by 9 bases, with 20 bases left in between. The CDR3 DNA reads TGTGCCAGCAGCCGTTCGTCGGGGGAGAGGGGTGAGCAGTTCTTC. It encodes CASSRSSGERGEQFF.

The J gene is TRBJ2-7, the V gene TRBV7-2; possible D gene TRBD1, 6 bases. The germline V gene encodes CDR1 SGHTA and CDR2 FQGNSA. V was clipped by 0 bases and J by 6 bases, with 15 bases between them. The CDR3 spans 15 residues. The CDR3 reads CASSLAEGGSFEQYF. The CDR3 nucleotides are TGTGCCAGCAGCTTAGCCGAAGGGGGTAGTTTCGAGCAGTACTTC.

The V and J genes are TRBV19 and TRBJ1-5; D is perhaps TRBD1 (5 bases). V gave up 8 bases and J gave up 4 bases, with 15 bases separating them. The CDR3 has 14 residues. Germline assignment: CDR1 LNHDA and CDR2 SQIVND (reference sequence). The CDR3 region has the DNA TGTGCCAGTCATACGCGCAGGGAAAATCAGCCCCAGCATTTT. Its translation is CASHTRRENQPQHF.